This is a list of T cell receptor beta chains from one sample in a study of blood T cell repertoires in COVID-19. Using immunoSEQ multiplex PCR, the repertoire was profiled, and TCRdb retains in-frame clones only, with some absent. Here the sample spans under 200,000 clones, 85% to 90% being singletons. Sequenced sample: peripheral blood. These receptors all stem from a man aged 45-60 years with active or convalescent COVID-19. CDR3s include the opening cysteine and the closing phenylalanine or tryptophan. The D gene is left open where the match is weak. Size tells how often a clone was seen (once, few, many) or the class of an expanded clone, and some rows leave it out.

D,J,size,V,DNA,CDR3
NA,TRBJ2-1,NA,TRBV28,TGTGCCAGCAGTTTATGGGCGGGACTCTTCTTC,CASSLWAGLFF
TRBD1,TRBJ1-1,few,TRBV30,TGTGCCTGGAAGGGACAGATGAACACTGAAGCTTTCTTT,CAWKGQMNTEAFF
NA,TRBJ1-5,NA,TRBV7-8,TGTGCCAGCAGCTCGGGGATATCAAGCCAGCCCCAGCATTTT,CASSSGISSQPQHF
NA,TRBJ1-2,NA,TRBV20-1,TGCAGTGCTAGTTCCGGGTCCCATGCCGGTGGCTACACCTTC,CSASSGSHAGGYTF
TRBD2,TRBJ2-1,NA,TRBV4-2,TGTGCCAGCAGCCCCGGGGGGGGGAATGAGCAGTTCTTC,CASSPGGGNEQFF
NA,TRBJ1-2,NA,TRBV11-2,TGTGCCAGCAGCTTTGGAGGGAAACGTGGCTACACCTTC,CASSFGGKRGYTF
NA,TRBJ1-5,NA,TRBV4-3,TGCGCCAGCAGCCAAGATTCAGGGGTCGGTCAGCCCCAGCATTTT,CASSQDSGVGQPQHF
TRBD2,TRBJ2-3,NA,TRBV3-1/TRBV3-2,TGTGCCAGCAGCCAGGGACTAGCGGGAGGAGCAGATACGCAGTATTTT,CASSQGLAGGADTQYF
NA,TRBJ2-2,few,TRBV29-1,TGCAGCGTTGGGGGAGTCGGGGAGCTGTTTTTT,CSVGGVGELFF
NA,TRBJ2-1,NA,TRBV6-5,TGTGCCAGCAGGAGGACTGCCATTGAGCAGTTCTTC,CASRRTAIEQFF
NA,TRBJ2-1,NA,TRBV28,TGTGCCAGCAGTTCTACTACACGTTACCTGTTCTTC,CASSSTTRYLFF
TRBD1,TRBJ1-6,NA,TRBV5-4,TGTGCCAGCAGCGTGGGACAGGGTGGAGTAAATTCACCCCTCCACTTT,CASSVGQGGVNSPLHF
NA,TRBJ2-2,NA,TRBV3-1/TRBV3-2,TGTGCCAGCAGCCATTCGGGGACCGGGGAGCTGTTTTTT,CASSHSGTGELFF
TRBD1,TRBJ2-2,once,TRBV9,TGTGCCAGCAGCATAATGACAGGGCCGAACACCGGGGAGCTGTTTTTT,CASSIMTGPNTGELFF
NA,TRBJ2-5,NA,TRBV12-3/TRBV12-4,TGTGCCAGCAGTCGGACTACCCAAGAGACCCAGTACTTC,CASSRTTQETQYF
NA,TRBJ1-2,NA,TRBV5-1,TGCGCCAGCAGCCGCGATGGGGAGGGATCCGCTGGCTACACCTTC,CASSRDGEGSAGYTF
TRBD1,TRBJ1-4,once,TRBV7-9,TGTGCCAGCAGCTTAGCCGGGACAGGCGCTAATGAAAAACTGTTTTTT,CASSLAGTGANEKLFF
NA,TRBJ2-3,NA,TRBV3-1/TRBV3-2,TGTGCCAGCAGCCAAGATTCTCGGCGGCAATCGGTTAATACGCAGTATTTT,CASSQDSRRQSVNTQYF
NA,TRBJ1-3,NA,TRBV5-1,TGCGCCAGCAGAGACACCAGCTCTGGAAACACCATATATTTT,CASRDTSSGNTIYF
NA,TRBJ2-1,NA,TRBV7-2,TGTGCCAGCACCCTAGAAGGGGGTACGACCTACAATGAGCAGTTCTTC,CASTLEGGTTYNEQFF
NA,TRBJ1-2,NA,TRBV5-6,TGTGCCAGCAGCTTAGAAGCCTATGGCTACACCTTC,CASSLEAYGYTF
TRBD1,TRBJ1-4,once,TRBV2,TGTGCCAGCAGTGCGACCGGGACAGCTGAAAAACTGTTTTTT,CASSATGTAEKLFF
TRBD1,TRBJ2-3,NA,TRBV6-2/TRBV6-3,TGTGCCAGCAGTTACCGGACAGGGGGCACAGATACGCAGTATTTT,CASSYRTGGTDTQYF
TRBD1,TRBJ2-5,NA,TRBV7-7,TGTGCTAGCAGCCCGATAGGGGGCCGGGACATACCCCAAGAGACCCAGTACTTC,CASSPIGGRDIPQETQYF
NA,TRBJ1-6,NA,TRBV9,TGTGCCAGCAGCGTAGAGGGGGATATAAGTTCACCCCTCCACTTT,CASSVEGDISSPLHF
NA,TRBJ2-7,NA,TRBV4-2,TGTGCCAGCAGCCCGACCGACGGAGAGAGGTACTTC,CASSPTDGERYF
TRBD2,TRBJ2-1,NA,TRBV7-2,TGTGCCAGCAGCTTGCCCAGCGGGAGCTCCTACAATGAGCAGTTCTTC,CASSLPSGSSYNEQFF
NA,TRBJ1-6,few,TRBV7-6,TGTGCCAGCAGCTTAGATATCTATTCACCCCTCCACTTT,CASSLDIYSPLHF
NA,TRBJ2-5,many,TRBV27,TGTGCCAGCAGTTTAAGTGCACGGGGGAACGGGCGAGAGACCCAGTACTTC,CASSLSARGNGRETQYF
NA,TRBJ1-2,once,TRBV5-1,TGCGCCAGCAGCTACCGGGACACCTATACCCACTATGGCTACACCTTC,CASSYRDTYTHYGYTF
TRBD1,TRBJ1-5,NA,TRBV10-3,TGTGCCGCAGGGGGTACAATGAGCAATCAGCCCCAGCATTTT,CAAGGTMSNQPQHF
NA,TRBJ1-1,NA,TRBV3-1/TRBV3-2,TGTGCCAGCAGCCAAGAGAGACAGGCTAGTTACCCTGAAGCTTTCTTT,CASSQERQASYPEAFF
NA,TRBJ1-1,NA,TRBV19,TGTGCCAGTAGTACCTCCCCACAGGGTTGGACTGAAGCTTTCTTT,CASSTSPQGWTEAFF
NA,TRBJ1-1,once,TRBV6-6,TGTGCCAGCAGGCCGACGGGGGTCACTGAAGCTTTCTTT,CASRPTGVTEAFF
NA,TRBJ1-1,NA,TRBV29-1,TGCAGCGTTGTATCCCACTCGCTGAACACTGAAGCTTTCTTT,CSVVSHSLNTEAFF
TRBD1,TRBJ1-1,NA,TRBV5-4,TGTGCCAGCAGCTCAAACAGGGGGAACACTGAAGCTTTCTTT,CASSSNRGNTEAFF
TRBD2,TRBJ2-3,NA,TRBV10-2,TGCGCCAGCAGAATACTAGCGGGTGCAGATACGCAGTATTTT,CASRILAGADTQYF
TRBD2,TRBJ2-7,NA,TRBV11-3,TGTGCCAGCAGCGGGAGGGACTACACCTACGAGCAGTACTTC,CASSGRDYTYEQYF
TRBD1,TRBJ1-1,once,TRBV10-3,TGTGCCATCAGTGATAAGGGGGCCGACACTGAAGCTTTCTTT,CAISDKGADTEAFF
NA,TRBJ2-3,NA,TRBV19,TGTGCCAGTAGTGAAAGAGGGGGAACAGGGCGCACAGATACGCAGTATTTT,CASSERGGTGRTDTQYF
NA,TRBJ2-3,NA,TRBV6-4,TGTGCCAGCAGTGACTTTGCGGCTAGCACAGATACGCAGTATTTT,CASSDFAASTDTQYF
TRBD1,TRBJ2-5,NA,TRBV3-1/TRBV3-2,TGTGCCAGCAGCCACGGGACAGGGATCGAGACCCAGTACTTC,CASSHGTGIETQYF
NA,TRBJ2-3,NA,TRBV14,TGTGCCAGCAGCCAGCGCGGGTACAGCACAGATACGCAGTATTTT,CASSQRGYSTDTQYF
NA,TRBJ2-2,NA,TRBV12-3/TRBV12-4,TGTGCCAGCAGTTTCGGGTACGGCGGGGAGCTGTTTTTT,CASSFGYGGELFF
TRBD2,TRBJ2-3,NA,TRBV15,TGTGCCACCAGCAGAGCCCCTAGCGGGACAGATACGCAGTATTTT,CATSRAPSGTDTQYF
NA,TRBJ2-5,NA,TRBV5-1,TGCGCCAGCAGCTTTCTCTCCCCTCAACCCCCGGGGGGCATTGAGGAGACCCAGTACTTC,CASSFLSPQPPGGIEETQYF
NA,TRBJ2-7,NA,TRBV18,TGTGCCAGCTCAGAGAACGGGGCTAGCGCCTCCTACGAGCAGTACTTC,CASSENGASASYEQYF
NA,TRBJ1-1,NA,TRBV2,TGTGCCAGCAGACGTCAGGAGAACACTGAAGCTTTCTTT,CASRRQENTEAFF
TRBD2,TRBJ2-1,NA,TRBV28,TGTGCCAGCAGGAGAGCGGGGGCACATGAGCAGTTCTTC,CASRRAGAHEQFF
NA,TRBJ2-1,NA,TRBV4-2,TGTGCCAGCAGCCAAGAAGGTACAGTCCAGAACAATGAGCAGTTCTTC,CASSQEGTVQNNEQFF
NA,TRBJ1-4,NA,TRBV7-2,TGTGCCAGCAGCTTAGCAATAAACAGGGTTGAACTGTTTTTT,CASSLAINRVELFF
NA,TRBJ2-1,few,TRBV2,TGTGCCAGCAGTGAGGCGGAGCCGAGCTCCTACAATGAGCAGTTCTTC,CASSEAEPSSYNEQFF